Here is one TCR beta chain with its context. What it binds is unknown. The data stem from a study of CXCR3-negative and CXCR3-positive naive CD8 T cells. For the study at large: TRB reads totalled about 150 million, about 1.5 +/- 0.3 million per library. Study-wide results and caveats: Naive cells with CXCR3 showed TRB CDR3s that were more hydrophobic than those in CXCR3-negative naive cells. No difference in surface CD5 was seen between naive subsets, and TCR strength was inferred from TRB CDR3 properties. In both naive subsets diversity was comparably high, whereas memory CD8+ cells showed much lower diversity.

The naive CD8+ gate required CD45RO-CCR7+CD27+CD95- phenotype. cDNA libraries for TRB were generated by 5' RACE incorporating UMI labels. Reprocessing the 5' RACE reads, TCRdb reports a single entry for every CDR3 protein and omits DNA. The sample's table shows around 88,000 distinct CDR3 sequences. The source material was naive CXCR3+ CD8+ T cells from blood. Subset noted: CD45RO-CCR7+CD27+CD95- naive CD8+ T cells expressing CXCR3 (TNR3+). The clonotype comes from a human donor in good health. Some clones in this sample may be carry-over from other donors' samples.

CDR3 residues: CASSQERYNEQFF. The genes are TRBV18 and TRBJ2-1. Looked up from germline, CDR1 is KGHSH and CDR2 is LQKENI. The CDR3 spans 13 residues.